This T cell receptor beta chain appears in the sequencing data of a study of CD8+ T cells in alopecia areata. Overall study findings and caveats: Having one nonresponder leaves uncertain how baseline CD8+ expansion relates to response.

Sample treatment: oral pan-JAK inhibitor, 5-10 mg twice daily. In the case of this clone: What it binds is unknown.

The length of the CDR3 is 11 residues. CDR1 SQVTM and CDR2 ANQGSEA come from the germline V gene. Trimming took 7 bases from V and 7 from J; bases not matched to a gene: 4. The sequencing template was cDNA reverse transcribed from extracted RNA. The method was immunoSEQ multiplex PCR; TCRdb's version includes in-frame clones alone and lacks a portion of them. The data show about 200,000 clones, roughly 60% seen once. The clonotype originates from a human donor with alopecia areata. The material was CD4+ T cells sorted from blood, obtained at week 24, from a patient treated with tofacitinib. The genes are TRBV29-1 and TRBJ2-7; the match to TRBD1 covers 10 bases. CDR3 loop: CSAGQGWEQYF. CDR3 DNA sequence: TGCAGCGCGGGACAGGGGTGGGAGCAGTACTTC.